A selection of T cell receptor beta chains follows, all from one sample in a study of blood T cells in healthy people across ages. TCRdb recomputed calls from the 5' RACE reads with MiXCR, one row per CDR3 protein. This sample has approximately 1,100,000 distinct CDR3 sequences, with over 35% found just once. Sequencing was performed on blood. The source is a woman in her fifties or sixties in good health. The conserved cysteine and the conserved F or W are not part of the CDR3 here.

J	V	CDR3
TRBJ1-1	TRBV6-1	ASSHRTGADTEAF
TRBJ2-1	TRBV12-5	ASAPDYYSEQF
TRBJ2-7	TRBV5-1	ASSPPTSGRYEQY
TRBJ2-5	TRBV19	ASSAQITRFRGNEQY
TRBJ2-4	TRBV27	ASRQAGAGEQY
TRBJ2-3	TRBV7-3	ASSYAGGGTDTQY
TRBJ1-4	TRBV15	ATSRVAGGGGYEKLF
TRBJ2-5	TRBV12-5	ASGLPGTPQETQY
NA	TRBV28	ASSLAFSEQY
TRBJ2-1	TRBV7-9	ASSFGTGYLNEQF
TRBJ2-7	TRBV5-1	ASSLGQFQGAYEQY
TRBJ2-5	TRBV28	ASSREGLALELETQY
TRBJ2-5	TRBV9	ASSVALGNTDNEQY
TRBJ1-6	TRBV30	AWSPTGAGNSPLH
TRBJ2-1	TRBV19	ASSIGGTFSYNEQF
TRBJ2-7	TRBV12-3/TRBV12-4	ASSLGTGEARYEQY
TRBJ2-4	TRBV30	AWSPGWDIQY
TRBJ1-5	TRBV6-6	AARDRENQPQH
NA	TRBV11-2	ASSLELAGDHEQY
TRBJ2-3	TRBV11-2	ASSFLSGSPTDTQY
TRBJ1-2	TRBV9	ASSVDRDRPYGYT
TRBJ2-7	TRBV29-1	SVETPGTSGSSYEQY
TRBJ1-1	TRBV5-1	ASSPGQGAF
TRBJ1-2	TRBV4-1	ASSQDISPIYGYT
TRBJ2-1	TRBV12-3/TRBV12-4	ASSQTGIYNEQF
TRBJ1-1	TRBV24-1	ATSEPAGGATEAF
TRBJ1-1	TRBV29-1	SVVEGHTEAF
TRBJ2-1	TRBV7-9	ASSVWDSSYNEQF
TRBJ2-7	TRBV6-1	ASSLSPQVVPLSEQY
TRBJ1-5	TRBV20-1	SAIHPGDNQPQH
TRBJ2-3	TRBV2	ASRTTSASTDTQY
TRBJ1-2	TRBV9	ASSEDPGQRYGYT
TRBJ1-2	TRBV5-5	ASSGMTANYGYT
TRBJ2-6	TRBV30	AWGNTANVLT
TRBJ1-1	TRBV2	ASNKQPGIEAF
TRBJ2-3	TRBV6-5	ASSYRNPGTPQGYTQY
TRBJ1-2	TRBV20-1	SAREPGTGNYGYT
TRBJ1-5	TRBV10-3	AISEDMGRSFVAQH
TRBJ2-7	TRBV6-1	ASSEPDSTYEQY
TRBJ2-3	TRBV7-8	ASSRLAGGTETQN
TRBJ1-2	TRBV29-1	SVEPGPTAVDGYT
NA	TRBV20-1	SARGPRGGSSYNEQY
TRBJ2-1	TRBV20-1	SARVLAKNEQF
TRBJ2-5	TRBV7-9	ASSFTGTVQETQY
TRBJ2-7	TRBV20-1	SSNRVQSYEQY
TRBJ1-2	TRBV15	ATSRDNNFYGYT
TRBJ2-7	TRBV12-3/TRBV12-4	ASSLVEDRDPYEQY
TRBJ2-3	TRBV7-8	ASSTRLPDTQY
TRBJ1-2	TRBV20-1	SARKDGQEVWYGYT
TRBJ2-7	TRBV20-1	SARRDRGSSYEQY
TRBJ2-7	TRBV27	ASSPGAGAVLYEQY
TRBJ2-1	TRBV7-9	ASSWDPISGRSNEQF
TRBJ2-3	TRBV7-9	ASSLFSLAESTQY
TRBJ2-7	TRBV15	ATSRPGWSEQY
TRBJ2-3	TRBV7-9	ASSQLEDTQY